This T cell receptor beta chain originates from a study of cytomegalovirus exposure and HLA in healthy donors. The CDR3 length is 16 residues. V lost 5 bases and J lost 6; bases outside the gene matches: 4. Germline loops: CDR1 SGDLS, CDR2 YYNGEE. Primers: 60 Vbeta forward and 13 Jbeta reverse. Generated by immunoSEQ multiplex PCR, the TCRdb table keeps only in-frame clones and is missing some. The sample has more than 150,000 clones, about 79% seen once. Comments on this clone: The antigen is not known.

Study-level results: For TCR beta chains, V- and J-gene trimming was later linked to a missense DCLRE1C variant. It is likely that the observed cluster of highly shared sequence variants was a sequencing artifact. Reports credit the classifier with highly specific, highly sensitive diagnosis of cytomegalovirus status.

The chain recombines TRBV9 with TRBJ2-2; 16 bases fit TRBD2. This sequence was found in a girl aged 2 to 10 in good health and CMV-seropositive. Sequencing was done on a sample of PBMCs. CDR3 nucleotide sequence: TGTGCCAGCAGTCCGGGACTAGCGGGAGGGGCCGGGGAGCTGTTTTTT. It yields the protein CASSPGLAGGAGELFF.